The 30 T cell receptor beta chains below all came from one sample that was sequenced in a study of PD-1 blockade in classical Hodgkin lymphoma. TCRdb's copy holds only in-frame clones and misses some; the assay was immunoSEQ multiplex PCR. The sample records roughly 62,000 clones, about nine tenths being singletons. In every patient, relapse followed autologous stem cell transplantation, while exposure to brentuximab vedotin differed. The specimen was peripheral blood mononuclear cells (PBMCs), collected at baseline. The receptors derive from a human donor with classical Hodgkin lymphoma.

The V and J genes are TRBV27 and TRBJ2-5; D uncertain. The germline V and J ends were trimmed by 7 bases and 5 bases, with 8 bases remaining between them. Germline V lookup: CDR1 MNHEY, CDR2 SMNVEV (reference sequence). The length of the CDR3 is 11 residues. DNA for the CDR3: TGTGCCAGCAAAACGGGCGAGACCCAGTACTTC. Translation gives CASKTGETQYF.

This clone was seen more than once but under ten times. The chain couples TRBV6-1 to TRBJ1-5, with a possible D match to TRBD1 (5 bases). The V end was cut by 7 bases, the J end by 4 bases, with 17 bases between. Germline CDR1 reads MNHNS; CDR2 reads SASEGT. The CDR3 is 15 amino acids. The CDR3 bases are TGTGCCAGCATAGGTTCGGGGGGACGGAATCAGCCCCAGCATTTT. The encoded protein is CASIGSGGRNQPQHF.

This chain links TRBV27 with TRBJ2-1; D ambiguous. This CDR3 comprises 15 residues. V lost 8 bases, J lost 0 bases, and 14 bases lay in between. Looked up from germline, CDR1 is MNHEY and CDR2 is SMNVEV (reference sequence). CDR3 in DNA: TGTGCCAGCCAACGAGTCCCTAGCTCCTACAATGAGCAGTTCTTC. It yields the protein CASQRVPSSYNEQFF.

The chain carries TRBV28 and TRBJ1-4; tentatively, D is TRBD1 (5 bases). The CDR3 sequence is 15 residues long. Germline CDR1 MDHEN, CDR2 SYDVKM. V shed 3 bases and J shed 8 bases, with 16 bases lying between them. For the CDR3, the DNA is TGTGCCAGCAGTTTTCAGTTCGGACAAAGAGAAAAACTGTTTTTT. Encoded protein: CASSFQFGQREKLFF.

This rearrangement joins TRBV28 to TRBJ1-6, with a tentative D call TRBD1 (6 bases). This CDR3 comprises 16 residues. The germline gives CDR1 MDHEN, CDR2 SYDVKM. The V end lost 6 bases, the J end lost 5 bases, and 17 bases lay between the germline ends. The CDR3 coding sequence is TGTGCCAGCAGACCCGGGACAATAACTCATAATTCACCCCTCCACTTT. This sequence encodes CASRPGTITHNSPLHF.

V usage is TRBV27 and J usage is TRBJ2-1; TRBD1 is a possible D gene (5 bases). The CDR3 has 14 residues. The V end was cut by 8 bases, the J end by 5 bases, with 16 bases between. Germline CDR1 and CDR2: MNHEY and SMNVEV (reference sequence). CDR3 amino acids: CASSWGLGDNEQFF. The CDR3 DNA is TGTGCCAGCTCCTGGGGCCTTGGGGACAATGAGCAGTTCTTC.

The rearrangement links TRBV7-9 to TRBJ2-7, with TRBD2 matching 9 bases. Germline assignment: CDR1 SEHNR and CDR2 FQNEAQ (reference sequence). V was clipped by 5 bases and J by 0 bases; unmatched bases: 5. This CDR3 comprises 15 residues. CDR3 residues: CASSPAGGNSYEQYF. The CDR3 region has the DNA TGTGCCAGCAGCCCGGCGGGGGGGAACTCCTACGAGCAGTACTTC.

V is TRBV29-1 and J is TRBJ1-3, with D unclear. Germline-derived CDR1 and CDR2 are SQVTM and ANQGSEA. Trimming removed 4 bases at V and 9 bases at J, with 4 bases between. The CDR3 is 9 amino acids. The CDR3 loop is CSVGFTIYF. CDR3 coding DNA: TGCAGCGTTGGGTTCACCATATATTTT.

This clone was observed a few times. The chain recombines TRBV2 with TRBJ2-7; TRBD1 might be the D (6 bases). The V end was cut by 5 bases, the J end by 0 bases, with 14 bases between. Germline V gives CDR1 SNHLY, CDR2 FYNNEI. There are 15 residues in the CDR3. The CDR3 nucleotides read TGTGCCAGCAGTCCCGTTCGGGACATCTCCTACGAGCAGTACTTC. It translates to CASSPVRDISYEQYF.

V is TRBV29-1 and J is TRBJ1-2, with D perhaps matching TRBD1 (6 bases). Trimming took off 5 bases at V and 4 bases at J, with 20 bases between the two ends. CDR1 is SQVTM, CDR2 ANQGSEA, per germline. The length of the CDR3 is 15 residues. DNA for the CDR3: TGCAGCGTTCTTGGGGGCTCAAAACACCTCTATGGCTACACCTTC. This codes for CSVLGGSKHLYGYTF.

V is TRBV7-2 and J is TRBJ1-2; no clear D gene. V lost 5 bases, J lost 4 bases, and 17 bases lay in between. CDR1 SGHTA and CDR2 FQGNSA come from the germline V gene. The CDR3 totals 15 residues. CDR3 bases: TGTGCCAGCAGCCCCGAGAGAGCCTTTTTCTATGGCTACACCTTC. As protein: CASSPERAFFYGYTF. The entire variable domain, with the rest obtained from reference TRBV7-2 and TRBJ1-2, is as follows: GAGVSQSPSNKVTEKGKDVELRCDPISGHTALYWYRQSLGQGLEFLIYFQGNSAPDKSGLPSDRFSAERTGGSVSTLTIQRTQQEDSAVYLCASSPERAFFYGYTFGSGTRLTVV.

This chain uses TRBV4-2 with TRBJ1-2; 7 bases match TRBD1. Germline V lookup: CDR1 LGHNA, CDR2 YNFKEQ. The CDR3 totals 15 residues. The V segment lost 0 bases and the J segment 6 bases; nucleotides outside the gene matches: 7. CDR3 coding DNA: TGTGCCAGCAGCCAAGATCGGGACAGAGGGAATGGCTACACCTTC. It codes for CASSQDRDRGNGYTF.

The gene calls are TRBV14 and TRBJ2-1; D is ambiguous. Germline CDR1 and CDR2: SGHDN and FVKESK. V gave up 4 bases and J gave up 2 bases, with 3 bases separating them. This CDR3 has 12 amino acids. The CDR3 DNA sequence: TGTGCCAGCAGCCGAACCTACAATGAGCAGTTCTTC. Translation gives CASSRTYNEQFF.

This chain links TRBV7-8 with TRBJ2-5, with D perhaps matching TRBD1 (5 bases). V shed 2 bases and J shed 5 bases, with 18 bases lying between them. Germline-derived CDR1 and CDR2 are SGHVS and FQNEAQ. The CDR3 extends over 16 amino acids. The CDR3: CASSLSVGRVRETQYF. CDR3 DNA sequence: TGTGCCAGCAGCTTATCGGTGGGCAGGGTTAGGGAGACCCAGTACTTC.

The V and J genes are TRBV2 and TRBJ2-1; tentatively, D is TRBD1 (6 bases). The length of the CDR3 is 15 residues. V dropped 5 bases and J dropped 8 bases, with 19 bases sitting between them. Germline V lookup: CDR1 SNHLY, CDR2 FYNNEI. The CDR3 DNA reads TGTGCCAGCAGTCGATGGGGGCAGGGTGGGGATGAGCAGTTCTTC. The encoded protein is CASSRWGQGGDEQFF.

CDR3 protein: CAISAGEETEAFF. In nucleotides, the CDR3 is TGTGCCATCAGTGCTGGCGAGGAGACTGAAGCTTTCTTT. The V call is TRBV10-3, the J call TRBJ1-1, with D unclear. The germline V gene has CDR1 ENHRY and CDR2 SYGVKD. The CDR3 is 13 residues long. V lost 4 bases to trimming and J lost 5 bases, with 11 bases between them.

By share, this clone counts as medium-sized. The CDR3 spells CAITGGVGNYGYTF. The CDR3, as DNA: TGTGCCATCACGGGTGGAGTAGGTAACTATGGCTACACCTTC. The chain is built from TRBV10-3 and TRBJ1-2; D is unclear. CDR3 length: 14 residues. Looked up from germline, CDR1 is ENHRY and CDR2 is SYGVKD. The V gene lost 7 bases and the J gene lost 1 base, with 13 bases spanning the gap.

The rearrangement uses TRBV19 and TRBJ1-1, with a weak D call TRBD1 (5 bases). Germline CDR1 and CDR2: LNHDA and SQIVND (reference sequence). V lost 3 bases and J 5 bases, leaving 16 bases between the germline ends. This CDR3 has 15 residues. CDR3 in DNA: TGTGCCAGTAGTATCCCTTCCAGGGAGGGAACTGAAGCTTTCTTT. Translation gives CASSIPSREGTEAFF.

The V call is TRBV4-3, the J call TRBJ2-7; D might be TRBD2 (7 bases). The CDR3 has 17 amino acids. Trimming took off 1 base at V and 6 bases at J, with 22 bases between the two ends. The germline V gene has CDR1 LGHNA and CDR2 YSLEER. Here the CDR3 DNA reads TGCGCCAGCAGCCAAGGCATCCGGGGGGCCCGGCTGGGCGAGCAGTACTTC. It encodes CASSQGIRGARLGEQYF.

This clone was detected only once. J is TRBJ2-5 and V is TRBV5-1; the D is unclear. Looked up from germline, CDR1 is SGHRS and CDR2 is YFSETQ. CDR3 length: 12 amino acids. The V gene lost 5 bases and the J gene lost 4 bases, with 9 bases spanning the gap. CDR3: CASSRLAETQYF. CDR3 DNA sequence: TGCGCCAGCAGTAGGCTGGCAGAGACCCAGTACTTC.

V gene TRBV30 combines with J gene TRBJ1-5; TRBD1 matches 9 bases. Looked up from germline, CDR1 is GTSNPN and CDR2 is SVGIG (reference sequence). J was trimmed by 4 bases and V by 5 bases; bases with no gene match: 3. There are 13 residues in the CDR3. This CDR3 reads CAWGQGLNQPQHF. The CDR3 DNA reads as TGTGCCTGGGGACAGGGGTTAAATCAGCCCCAGCATTTT.

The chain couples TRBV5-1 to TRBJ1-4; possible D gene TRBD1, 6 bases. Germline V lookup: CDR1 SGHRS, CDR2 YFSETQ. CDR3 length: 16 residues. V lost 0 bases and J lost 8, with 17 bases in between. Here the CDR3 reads CASSLAGVQGQEKLFF. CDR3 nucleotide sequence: TGCGCCAGCAGCTTGGCCGGGGTGCAGGGGCAAGAAAAACTGTTTTTT.

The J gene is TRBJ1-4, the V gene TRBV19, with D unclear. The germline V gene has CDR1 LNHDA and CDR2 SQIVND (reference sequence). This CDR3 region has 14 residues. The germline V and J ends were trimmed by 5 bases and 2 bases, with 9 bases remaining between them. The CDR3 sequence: CASSQTFTNEKLFF. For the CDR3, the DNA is TGTGCCAGTAGTCAGACATTTACTAATGAAAAACTGTTTTTT.

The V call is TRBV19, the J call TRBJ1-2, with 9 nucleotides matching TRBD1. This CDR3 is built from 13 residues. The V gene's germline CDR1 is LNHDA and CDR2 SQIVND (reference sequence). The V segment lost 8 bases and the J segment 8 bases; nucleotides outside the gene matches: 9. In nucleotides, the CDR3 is TGTGCCAGTCGGATACAGGGGGCAGGCGGCTACACCTTC. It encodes CASRIQGAGGYTF.

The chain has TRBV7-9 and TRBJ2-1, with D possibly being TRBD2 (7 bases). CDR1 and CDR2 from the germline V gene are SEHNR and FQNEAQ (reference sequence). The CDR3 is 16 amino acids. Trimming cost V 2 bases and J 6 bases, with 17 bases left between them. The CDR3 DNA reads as TGTGCCAGCAGCTTATCGGGGGGCCTCTTCGGCAATGAGCAGTTCTTC. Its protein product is CASSLSGGLFGNEQFF.

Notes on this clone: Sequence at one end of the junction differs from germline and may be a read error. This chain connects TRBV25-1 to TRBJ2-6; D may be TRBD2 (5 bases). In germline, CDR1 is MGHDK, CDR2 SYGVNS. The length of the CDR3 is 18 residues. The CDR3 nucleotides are TGTGCCAGCAGCGAATCGGGGTTTGCCGGCTCTGGGGCCAACGTCCTGACTTTC. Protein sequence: CASSESGFAGSGANVLTF.

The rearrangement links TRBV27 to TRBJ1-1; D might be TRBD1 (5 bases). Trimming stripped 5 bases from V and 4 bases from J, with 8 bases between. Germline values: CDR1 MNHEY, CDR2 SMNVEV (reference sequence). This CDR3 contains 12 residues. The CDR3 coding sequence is TGTGCCAGCAGTACAGGTAGCACTGAAGCTTTCTTT. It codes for CASSTGSTEAFF.

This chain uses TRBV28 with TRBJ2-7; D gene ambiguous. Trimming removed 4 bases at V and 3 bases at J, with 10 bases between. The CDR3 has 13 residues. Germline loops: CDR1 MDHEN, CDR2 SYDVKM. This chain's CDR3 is CASSSLHRYEQYF. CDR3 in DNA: TGTGCCAGCAGTTCCCTTCACCGCTACGAGCAGTACTTC.

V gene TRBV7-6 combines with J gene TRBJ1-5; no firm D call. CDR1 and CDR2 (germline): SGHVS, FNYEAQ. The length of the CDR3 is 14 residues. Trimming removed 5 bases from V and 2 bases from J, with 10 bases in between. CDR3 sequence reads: CASSPGDGNQPQHF. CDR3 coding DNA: TGTGCCAGCAGCCCCGGAGATGGCAATCAGCCCCAGCATTTT.

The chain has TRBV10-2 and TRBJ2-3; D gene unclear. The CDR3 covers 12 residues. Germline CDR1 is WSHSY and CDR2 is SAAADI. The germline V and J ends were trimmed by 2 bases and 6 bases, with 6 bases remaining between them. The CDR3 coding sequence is TGCGCCAGCAGTGAGCGGGCGGATACGCAGTATTTT. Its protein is CASSERADTQYF.